These T cell receptor beta chains were read from a single sample in a study of PD-L1 blockade in urothelial cancer. Profiling relied on immunoSEQ multiplex PCR, and the TCRdb table lists in-frame clones only, not all of them. The sample has around 100,000 clones, approximately 90% seen once. This specimen consisted of PBMCs, obtained around atezolizumab (anti-PD-L1) treatment. Source of these receptors: a man aged 55-75 years with urothelial cancer. CDR3s leave out the opening cysteine and the closing phenylalanine or tryptophan.

v_gene | CDR3aa
TRBV18 | ASSPVGTAGELF
TRBV5-1 | ASSRAEGDEQY
TRBV7-6 | ASSLANLAGGGEQF
TRBV2 | ASSTTRYSYEQY
TRBV2 | ASSPGGVGETQY
TRBV6-1 | ASSETRAPEPQH
TRBV15 | ATSSQGDTQY
TRBV5-1 | ASSLLASGQETQY
TRBV6-5 | ASSYSTGGNTDTQY
TRBV6-1 | ASSEVRYEQY
TRBV4-3 | ASSQRSAGNSYNEQF
TRBV5-1 | ASSPWGTDTEAF
TRBV5-6 | ASSLKPGPDIQY
TRBV7-9 | ASSSRDRGDAGELF
TRBV5-6 | ASSSPGTSHNEQF
TRBV5-1 | ASRRGGGEVGHEQY
TRBV5-1 | ASSRGNPSTDTQY
TRBV4-2 | ASSQELAGGTDTQY
TRBV14 | ASSQVGAKGQMNTEAF
TRBV9 | ASSDDRVNGDTQY
TRBV18 | ASSPRGSYEQY
TRBV2 | ASSRTGELF
TRBV30 | AYKPGSYNSPLH
TRBV2 | ASSEAGGTNYGYT
TRBV5-1 | ASSWTGVSGNTIY
TRBV19 | ASGVQRGATDTQY
TRBV7-3 | ASSLIGGEGEQY
TRBV5-6 | ASSWDSGDEQF
TRBV5-1 | ASRPSGAGETQY
TRBV11-1 | ASSSRQTSGRAEQY
TRBV30 | AWSSTVQETQY
TRBV7-2 | ASSSRTGGPGELF
TRBV6-5 | ASSTISGDLYGYT
TRBV30 | AWRFRDRAVGEY
TRBV18 | ASRKSGSQNTGELF
TRBV5-4 | ASSFPQQGEYEQY
TRBV2 | ASSGDRNYGYT
TRBV29-1 | SVEGTGDKHF
TRBV6-5 | ASSSGTANQPQH
TRBV5-6 | ASQAGFSYEQY